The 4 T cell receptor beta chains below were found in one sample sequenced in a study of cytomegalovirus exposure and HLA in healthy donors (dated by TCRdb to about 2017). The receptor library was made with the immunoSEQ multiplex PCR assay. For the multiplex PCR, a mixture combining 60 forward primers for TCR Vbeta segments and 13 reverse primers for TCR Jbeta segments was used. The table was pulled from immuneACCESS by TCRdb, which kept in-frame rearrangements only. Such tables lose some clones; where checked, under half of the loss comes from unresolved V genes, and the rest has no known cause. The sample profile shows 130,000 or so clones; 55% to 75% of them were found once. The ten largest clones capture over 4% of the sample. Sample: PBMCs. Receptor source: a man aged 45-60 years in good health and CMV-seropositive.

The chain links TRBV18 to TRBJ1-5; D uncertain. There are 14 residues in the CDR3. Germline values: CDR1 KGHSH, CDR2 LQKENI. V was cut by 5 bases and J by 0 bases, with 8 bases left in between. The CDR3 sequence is CASSTSYSNQPQHF. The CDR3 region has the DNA TGTGCCAGCTCAACCAGTTATAGCAATCAGCCCCAGCATTTT.

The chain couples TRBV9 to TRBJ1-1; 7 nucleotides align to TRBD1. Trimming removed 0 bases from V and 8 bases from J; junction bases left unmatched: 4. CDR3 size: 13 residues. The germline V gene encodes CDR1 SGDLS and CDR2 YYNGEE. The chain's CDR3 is CASSVVAGGEAFF. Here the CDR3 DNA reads TGTGCCAGCAGCGTAGTGGCAGGGGGAGAAGCTTTCTTT. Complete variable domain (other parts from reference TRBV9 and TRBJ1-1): DSGVTQTPKHLITATGQRVTLRCSPRSGDLSVYWYQQSLDQGLQFLIQYYNGEERAKGNILERFSAQQFPDLHSELNLSSLELGDSALYFCASSVVAGGEAFFGQGTRLTVV.

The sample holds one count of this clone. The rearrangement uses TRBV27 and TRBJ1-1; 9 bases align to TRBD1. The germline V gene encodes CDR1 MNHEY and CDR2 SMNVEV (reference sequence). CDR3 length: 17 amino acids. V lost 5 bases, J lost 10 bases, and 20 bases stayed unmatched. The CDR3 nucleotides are TGTGCCAGCAGTCCCATTGGTAGCGGGACAGGGAGGGCGGCAGCTTTCTTT. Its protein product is CASSPIGSGTGRAAAFF.

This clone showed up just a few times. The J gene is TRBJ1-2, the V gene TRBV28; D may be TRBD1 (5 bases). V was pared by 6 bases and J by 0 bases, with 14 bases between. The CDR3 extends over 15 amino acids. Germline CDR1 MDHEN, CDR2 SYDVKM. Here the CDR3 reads CASRSGGGANYGYTF. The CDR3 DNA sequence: TGTGCCAGCAGGTCCGGGGGGGGAGCTAACTATGGCTACACCTTC.